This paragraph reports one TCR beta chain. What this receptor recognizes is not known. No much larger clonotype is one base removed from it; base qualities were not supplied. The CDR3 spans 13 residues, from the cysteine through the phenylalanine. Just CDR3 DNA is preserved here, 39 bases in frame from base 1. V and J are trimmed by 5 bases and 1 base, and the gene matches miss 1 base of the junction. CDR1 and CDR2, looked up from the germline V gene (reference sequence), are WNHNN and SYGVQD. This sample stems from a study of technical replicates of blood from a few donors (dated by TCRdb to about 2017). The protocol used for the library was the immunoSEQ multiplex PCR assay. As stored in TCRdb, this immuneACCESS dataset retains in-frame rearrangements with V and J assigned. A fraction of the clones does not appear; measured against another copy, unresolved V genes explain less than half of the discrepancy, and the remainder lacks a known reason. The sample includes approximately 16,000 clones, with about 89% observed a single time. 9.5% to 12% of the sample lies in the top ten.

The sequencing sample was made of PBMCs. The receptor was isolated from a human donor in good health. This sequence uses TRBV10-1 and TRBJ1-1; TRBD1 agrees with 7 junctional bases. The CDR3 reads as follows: CASSNRGNTEAFF. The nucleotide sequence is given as TGCGCCAGCAGTAACAGGGGGAACACTGAAGCTTTCTTT.